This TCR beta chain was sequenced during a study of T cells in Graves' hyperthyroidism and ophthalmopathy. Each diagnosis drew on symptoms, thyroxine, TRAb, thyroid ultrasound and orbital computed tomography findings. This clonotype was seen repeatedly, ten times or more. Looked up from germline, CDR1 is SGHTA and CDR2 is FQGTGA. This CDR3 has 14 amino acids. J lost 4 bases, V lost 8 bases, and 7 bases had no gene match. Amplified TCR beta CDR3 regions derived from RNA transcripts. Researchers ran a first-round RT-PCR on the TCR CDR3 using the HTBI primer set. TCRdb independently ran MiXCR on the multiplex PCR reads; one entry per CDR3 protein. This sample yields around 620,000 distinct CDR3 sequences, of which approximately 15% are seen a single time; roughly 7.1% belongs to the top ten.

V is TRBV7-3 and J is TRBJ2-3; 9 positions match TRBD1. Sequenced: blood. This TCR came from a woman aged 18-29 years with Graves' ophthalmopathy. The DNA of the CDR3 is TGTGCCAGCGGCAGACAGGGGGGGCCAGATACGCAGTATTTT. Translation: CASGRQGGPDTQYF.